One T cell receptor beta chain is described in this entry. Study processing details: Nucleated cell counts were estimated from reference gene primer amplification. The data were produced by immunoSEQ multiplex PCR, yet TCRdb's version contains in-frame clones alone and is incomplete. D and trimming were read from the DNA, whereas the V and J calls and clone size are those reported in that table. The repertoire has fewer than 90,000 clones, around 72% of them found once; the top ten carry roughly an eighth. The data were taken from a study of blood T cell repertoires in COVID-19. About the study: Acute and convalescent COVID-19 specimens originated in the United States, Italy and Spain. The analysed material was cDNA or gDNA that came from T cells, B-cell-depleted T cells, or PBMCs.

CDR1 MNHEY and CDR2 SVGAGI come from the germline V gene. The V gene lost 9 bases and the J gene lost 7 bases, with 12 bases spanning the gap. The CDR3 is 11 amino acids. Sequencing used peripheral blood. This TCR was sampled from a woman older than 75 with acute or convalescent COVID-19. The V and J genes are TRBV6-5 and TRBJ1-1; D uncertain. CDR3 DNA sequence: TGTGCCAGTCCGGTGAGCGATGAAGCTTTCTTT. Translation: CASPVSDEAFF.